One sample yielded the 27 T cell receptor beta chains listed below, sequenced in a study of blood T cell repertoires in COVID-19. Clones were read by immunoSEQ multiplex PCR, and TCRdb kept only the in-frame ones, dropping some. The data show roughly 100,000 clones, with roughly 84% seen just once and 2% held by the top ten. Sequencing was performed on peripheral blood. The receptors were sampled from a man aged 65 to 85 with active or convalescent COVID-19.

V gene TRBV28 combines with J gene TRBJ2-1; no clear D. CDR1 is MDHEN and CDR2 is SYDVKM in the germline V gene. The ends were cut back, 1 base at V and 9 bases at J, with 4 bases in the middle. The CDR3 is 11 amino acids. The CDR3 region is CASSLYGEQFF. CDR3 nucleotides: TGTGCCAGCAGTTTATACGGTGAGCAGTTCTTC.

CDR3 nucleotides: TGTGCCAGCAGCGTGGGGGGGACGGATGAGCAGTTCTTC. Its protein is CASSVGGTDEQFF. The rearrangement joins TRBV9 to TRBJ2-1; TRBD2 aligns across 7 bases. V was clipped by 2 bases and J by 8 bases; unmatched bases: 4. CDR3 length: 13 residues. Germline assignment: CDR1 SGDLS and CDR2 YYNGEE.

The CDR3 DNA follows: TGTGCCAGCAGTTACTCGACGACAGGGAGGAATGAAAAACTGTTTTTT. This gives the protein CASSYSTTGRNEKLFF. The V call is TRBV6-2 or TRBV6-3, the J call TRBJ1-4; TRBD1 agrees at 7 bases. Trimming at V came to 0 bases and at J to 5 bases, leaving 6 bases not matched to a gene. The CDR3 runs to 16 residues. CDR1 is MNHEY, CDR2 SVGEGT, per germline.

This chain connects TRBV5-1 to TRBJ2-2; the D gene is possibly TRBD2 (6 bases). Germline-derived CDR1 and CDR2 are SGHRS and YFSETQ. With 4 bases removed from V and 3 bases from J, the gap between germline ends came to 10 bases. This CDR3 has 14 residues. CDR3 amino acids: CASSIGGDTGELFF. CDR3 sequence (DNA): TGCGCCAGCAGCATCGGGGGAGACACCGGGGAGCTGTTTTTT.

The CDR3 coding sequence is TGTGCCAGCAGTTACGAGGCCACTAAGAACACTGAAGCTTTCTTT. As protein: CASSYEATKNTEAFF. V and J are TRBV6-6 and TRBJ1-1; D is unresolved. The CDR3 is made up of 15 amino acids. Germline V CDR1 and CDR2: MNHNY, SVGAGI (reference sequence). Trimming took 2 bases from V and 1 from J, leaving 11 bases between them.

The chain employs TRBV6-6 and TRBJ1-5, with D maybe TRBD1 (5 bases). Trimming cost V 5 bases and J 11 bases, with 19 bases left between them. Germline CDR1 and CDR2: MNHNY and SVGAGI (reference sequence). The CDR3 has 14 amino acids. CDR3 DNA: TGTGCCAGCAGTACCTCGGACAACCAAGGCACCCAGCATTTT. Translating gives CASSTSDNQGTQHF.

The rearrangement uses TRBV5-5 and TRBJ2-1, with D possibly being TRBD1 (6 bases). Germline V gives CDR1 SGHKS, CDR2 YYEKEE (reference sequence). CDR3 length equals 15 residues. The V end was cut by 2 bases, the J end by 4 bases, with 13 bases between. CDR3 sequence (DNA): TGTGCCAGCAGCTTCTGGACAGCAGGGTACAATGAGCAGTTCTTC. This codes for CASSFWTAGYNEQFF.

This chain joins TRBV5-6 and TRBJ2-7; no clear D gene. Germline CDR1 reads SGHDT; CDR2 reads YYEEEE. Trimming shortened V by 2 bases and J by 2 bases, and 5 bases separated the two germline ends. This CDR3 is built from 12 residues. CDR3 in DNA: TGTGCCAGCAGCTTTGGCCCCTACGAGCAGTACTTC. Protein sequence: CASSFGPYEQYF.

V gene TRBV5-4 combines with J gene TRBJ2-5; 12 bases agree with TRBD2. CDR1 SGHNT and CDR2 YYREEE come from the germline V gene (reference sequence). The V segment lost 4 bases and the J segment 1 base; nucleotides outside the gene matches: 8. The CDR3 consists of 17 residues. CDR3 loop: CASSTSLAGGGQETQYF. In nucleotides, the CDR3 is TGTGCCAGCAGCACCAGCCTAGCGGGGGGGGGCCAAGAGACCCAGTACTTC.

This CDR3 is CASSKEEGFHNSPLHF. CDR3 bases: TGTGCCAGCAGCAAAGAGGAGGGATTCCATAATTCACCCCTCCACTTT. V and J are TRBV21-1 and TRBJ1-6. TRBV21-1 is tagged as a pseudogene. This CDR3 contains 16 residues.

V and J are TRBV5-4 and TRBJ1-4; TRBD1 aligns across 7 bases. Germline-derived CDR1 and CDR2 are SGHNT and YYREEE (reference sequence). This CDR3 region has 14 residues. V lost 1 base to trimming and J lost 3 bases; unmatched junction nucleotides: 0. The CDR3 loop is CASSLRGPNEKLFF. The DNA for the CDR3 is TGTGCCAGCAGCTTGAGGGGGCCTAATGAAAAACTGTTTTTT.

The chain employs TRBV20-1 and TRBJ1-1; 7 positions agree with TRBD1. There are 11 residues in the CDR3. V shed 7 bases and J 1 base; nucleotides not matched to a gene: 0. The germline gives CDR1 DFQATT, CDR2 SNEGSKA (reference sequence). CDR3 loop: CSGQGNTEAFF. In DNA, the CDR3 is TGCAGTGGACAGGGGAACACTGAAGCTTTCTTT.

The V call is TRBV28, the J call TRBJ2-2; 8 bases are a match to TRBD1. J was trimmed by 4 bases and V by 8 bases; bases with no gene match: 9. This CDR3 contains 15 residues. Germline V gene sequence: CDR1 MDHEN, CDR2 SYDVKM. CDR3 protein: CASDLDRGSTGELFF. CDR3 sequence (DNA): TGTGCCAGCGACCTCGACAGGGGAAGCACCGGGGAGCTGTTTTTT.

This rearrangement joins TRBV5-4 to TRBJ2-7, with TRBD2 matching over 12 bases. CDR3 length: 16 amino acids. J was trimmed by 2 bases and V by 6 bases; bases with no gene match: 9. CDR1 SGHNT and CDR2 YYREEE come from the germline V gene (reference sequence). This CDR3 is CASTSGLAGSPYEQYF. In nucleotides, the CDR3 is TGTGCCAGCACCTCAGGACTAGCGGGGTCCCCCTACGAGCAGTACTTC.

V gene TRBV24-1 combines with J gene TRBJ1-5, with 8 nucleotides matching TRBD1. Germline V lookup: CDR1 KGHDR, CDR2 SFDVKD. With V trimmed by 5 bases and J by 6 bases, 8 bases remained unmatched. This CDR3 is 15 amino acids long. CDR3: CATSANDRGGQPQHF. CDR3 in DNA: TGTGCCACCAGTGCCAATGACAGGGGAGGTCAGCCCCAGCATTTT.

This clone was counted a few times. The CDR3 DNA follows: TGTGCCAGTAGTATTCTCCGGGACAGGCCTGACAATGAGCAGTTCTTC. Translation gives CASSILRDRPDNEQFF. This rearrangement joins TRBV19 to TRBJ2-1; 8 nucleotides match TRBD1. J lost 5 bases, V lost 3 bases, and 9 bases had no gene match. The CDR3 spans 16 residues. CDR1 is LNHDA and CDR2 is SQIVND in the germline V gene (reference sequence).

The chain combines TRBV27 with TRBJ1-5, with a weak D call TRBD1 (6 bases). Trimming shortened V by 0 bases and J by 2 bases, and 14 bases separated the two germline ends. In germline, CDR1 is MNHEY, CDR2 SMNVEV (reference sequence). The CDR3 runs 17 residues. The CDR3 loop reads CASSLSAGAGGNQPQHF. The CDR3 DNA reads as TGTGCCAGCAGTTTATCGGCGGGGGCGGGGGGCAATCAGCCCCAGCATTTT.

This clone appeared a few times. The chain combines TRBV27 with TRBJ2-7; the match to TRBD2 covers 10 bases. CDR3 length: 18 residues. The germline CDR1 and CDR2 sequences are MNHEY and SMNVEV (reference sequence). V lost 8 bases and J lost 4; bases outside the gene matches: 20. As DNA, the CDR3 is TGTGCCAGCCGACAACTCTCGGAACTAGCGGGGCTTTCGTACGAGCAGTACTTC. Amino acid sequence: CASRQLSELAGLSYEQYF.

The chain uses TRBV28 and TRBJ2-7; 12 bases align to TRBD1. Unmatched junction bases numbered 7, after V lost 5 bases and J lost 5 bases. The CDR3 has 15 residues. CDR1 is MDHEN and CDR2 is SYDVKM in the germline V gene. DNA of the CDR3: TGTGCCAGCAGTCACCTGGGACAGGGGGCCCACGAGCAGTACTTC. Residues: CASSHLGQGAHEQYF.

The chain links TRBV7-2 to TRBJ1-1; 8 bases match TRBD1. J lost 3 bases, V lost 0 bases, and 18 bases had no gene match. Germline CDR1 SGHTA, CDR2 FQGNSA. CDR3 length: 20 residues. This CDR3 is CASSLAPGGAGGAGDTEAFF. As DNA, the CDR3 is TGTGCCAGCAGCTTAGCGCCTGGCGGGGCAGGGGGCGCGGGTGACACTGAAGCTTTCTTT. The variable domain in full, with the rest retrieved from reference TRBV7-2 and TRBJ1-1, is GAGVSQSPSNKVTEKGKDVELRCDPISGHTALYWYRQSLGQGLEFLIYFQGNSAPDKSGLPSDRFSAERTGGSVSTLTIQRTQQEDSAVYLCASSLAPGGAGGAGDTEAFFGQGTRLTVV.

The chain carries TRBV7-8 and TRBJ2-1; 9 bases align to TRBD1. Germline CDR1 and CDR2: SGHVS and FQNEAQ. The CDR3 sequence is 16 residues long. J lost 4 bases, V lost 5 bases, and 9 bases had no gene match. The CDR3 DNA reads TGTGCCAGCAGCCGACTCTCGGGACAGGGATACAATGAGCAGTTCTTC. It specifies CASSRLSGQGYNEQFF.

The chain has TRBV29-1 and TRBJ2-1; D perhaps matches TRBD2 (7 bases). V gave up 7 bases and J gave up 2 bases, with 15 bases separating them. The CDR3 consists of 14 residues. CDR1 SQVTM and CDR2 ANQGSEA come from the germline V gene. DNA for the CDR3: TGCAGCGGGGAGGGGGGGCTTCCCTACAATGAGCAGTTCTTC. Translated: CSGEGGLPYNEQFF.

The CDR3 protein is CASSPATETQPQHF. The CDR3 DNA reads TGTGCCAGCTCACCCGCGACAGAAACTCAGCCCCAGCATTTT. This chain uses TRBV18 with TRBJ1-5; D may be TRBD1 (5 bases). Germline V gives CDR1 KGHSH, CDR2 LQKENI. The CDR3 has 14 residues. V lost 3 bases to trimming and J lost 6 bases, with 12 bases between them.

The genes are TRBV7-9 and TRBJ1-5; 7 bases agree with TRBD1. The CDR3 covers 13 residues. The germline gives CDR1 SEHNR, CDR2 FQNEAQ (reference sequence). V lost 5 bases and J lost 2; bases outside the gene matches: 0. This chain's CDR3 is CASSGTGNQPQHF. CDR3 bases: TGTGCCAGCAGCGGGACAGGCAATCAGCCCCAGCATTTT. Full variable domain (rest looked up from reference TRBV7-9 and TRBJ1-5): DTGVSQNPRHKITKRGQNVTFRCDPISEHNRLYWYRQTLGQGPEFLTYFQNEAQLEKSRLLSDRFSAERPKGSFSTLEIQRTEQGDSAMYLCASSGTGNQPQHFGDGTRLSIL.

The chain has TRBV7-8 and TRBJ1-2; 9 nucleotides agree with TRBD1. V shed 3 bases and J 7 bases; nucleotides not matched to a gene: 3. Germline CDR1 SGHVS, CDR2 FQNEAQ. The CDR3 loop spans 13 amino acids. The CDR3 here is CASSFDRGGGYTF. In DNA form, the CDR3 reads TGTGCCAGCAGCTTCGACAGGGGGGGTGGCTACACCTTC.

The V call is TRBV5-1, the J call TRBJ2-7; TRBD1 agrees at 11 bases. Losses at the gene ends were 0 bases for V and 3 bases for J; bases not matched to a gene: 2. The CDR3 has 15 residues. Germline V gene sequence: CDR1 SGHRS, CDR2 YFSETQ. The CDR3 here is CASSLAGTGGYEQYF. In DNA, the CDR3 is TGCGCCAGCAGCTTGGCGGGGACAGGGGGCTACGAGCAGTACTTC.

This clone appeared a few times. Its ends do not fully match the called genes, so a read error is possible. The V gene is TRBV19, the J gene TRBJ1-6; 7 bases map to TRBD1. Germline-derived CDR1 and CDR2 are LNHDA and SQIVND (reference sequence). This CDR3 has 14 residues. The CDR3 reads CASSVDREVTPLHF. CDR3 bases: TGTGCCAGTAGTGTAGACAGGGAGGTGACACCCCTCCACTTT.